This T cell receptor (beta chain) was documented in a study of T cell changes during pregnancy in multiple sclerosis. The data were produced by immunoSEQ multiplex PCR, yet TCRdb's version contains in-frame clones alone and is incomplete. The sample has about 50,000 clones; roughly 92% are singletons. CDR3 length: 13 residues. Trimming shortened V by 4 bases and J by 1 base, and 8 bases separated the two germline ends. Germline V gene lookup returns CDR1 SGHTA and CDR2 FQGNSA. The source material was CD8+ T cells from peripheral blood mononuclear cells, sampled before pregnancy. The chain couples TRBV7-2 to TRBJ2-7; tentative D call: TRBD1 (5 bases). The sequence was collected from a female donor with multiple sclerosis, enrolled in a pregnancy study. The CDR3 coding sequence is TGTGCCAGCAGCTCTCAGGGATCCTACGAGCAGTACTTC. Its protein product is CASSSQGSYEQYF.